Shown below are 14 T cell receptor beta chains from a single sample sequenced in a study of blood T cells in healthy people across ages. Sample-barcoded 5' priming and a J-beta primer mix drove a second PCR of 7 to 11 cycles. Via MiXCR, TCRdb re-called the 5' RACE reads, giving one row per CDR3 protein. The data contain roughly 790,000 distinct CDR3 sequences, approximately 39% of them singletons. Input material: blood. The receptors originated from a woman aged 60 to 75 in good health.

The chain has TRBV20-1 and TRBJ2-7; D not certain. Trimming stripped 7 bases from V and 4 bases from J, with 14 bases between. Per germline, CDR1 DFQATT and CDR2 SNEGSKA (reference sequence). The CDR3 is 12 residues long. The CDR3 is CSGAQNYYEQYF. In DNA form, the CDR3 reads TGCAGTGGGGCGCAGAACTATTACGAGCAGTACTTC.

This rearrangement joins TRBV7-8 to TRBJ2-3, with 12 bases lining up with TRBD2. With 4 bases clipped from V and 1 base from J, the junction kept 9 bases outside the gene matches. Germline V lookup: CDR1 SGHVS, CDR2 FQNEAQ. The CDR3 extends over 18 amino acids. Here the CDR3 reads CASSSELGLAGRTDTQYF. The CDR3, as DNA: TGTGCCAGCAGCTCCGAGCTTGGACTAGCGGGACGCACAGATACGCAGTATTTT.

This clonotype has just a few counts. This rearrangement joins TRBV20-1 to TRBJ1-1; D not resolved. The V and J ends lost 1 base and 4 bases respectively, with 13 bases between them. CDR3 length: 14 residues. From germline, CDR1 is DFQATT and CDR2 SNEGSKA (reference sequence). The CDR3 loop reads CSARVGPAGTEAFF. The CDR3 DNA is TGCAGTGCTAGAGTTGGTCCCGCGGGCACTGAAGCTTTCTTT.

This clonotype occurred a few times. The chain joins TRBV3-1 to TRBJ2-3; 8 bases are shared with TRBD2. The CDR3 is 15 amino acids. J lost 4 bases, V lost 2 bases, and 5 bases had no gene match. Germline V CDR1 and CDR2: LGHDT, YNNKEL (reference sequence). The CDR3: CASSQPGLGPDTQYF. The CDR3 DNA reads as TGTGCCAGCAGCCAACCGGGACTAGGCCCAGATACGCAGTATTTT.

The chain joins TRBV12-3 or TRBV12-4 to TRBJ1-2; 9 nucleotides align to TRBD1. V lost 4 bases and J lost 6; bases outside the gene matches: 6. CDR3 length equals 14 residues. CDR3 bases: TGTGCCAGCAGTTCACCCGGGACAGGGAATGGCTACACCTTC. The encoded protein is CASSSPGTGNGYTF.

This clonotype was counted a few times. The gene calls are TRBV7-9 and TRBJ2-1; 10 nucleotides agree with TRBD1. CDR1 is SEHNR and CDR2 is FQNEAQ in the germline V gene (reference sequence). The CDR3 has 15 residues. Losses at the gene ends were 5 bases for V and 9 bases for J; bases not matched to a gene: 10. This chain's CDR3 is CASSIRGTGAREQFF. CDR3 bases: TGTGCCAGCAGCATTAGGGGGACAGGGGCGCGTGAGCAGTTCTTC.

V gene TRBV2 combines with J gene TRBJ2-3, with D perhaps matching TRBD2 (6 bases). The length of the CDR3 is 15 residues. Trimming left V 2 bases short and J 5 bases short, with 14 bases between. CDR1 SNHLY and CDR2 FYNNEI come from the germline V gene. The CDR3 bases are TGTGCCAGCAGTGAACAGACGGGGAGGCAAGATACGCAGTATTTT. It codes for CASSEQTGRQDTQYF.

This clonotype was counted ten times or more. This chain connects TRBV4-2 to TRBJ2-1; the D gene is possibly TRBD1 (6 bases). V was cut by 4 bases and J by 3 bases, with 19 bases left in between. CDR1 is LGHNA and CDR2 is YNFKEQ in the germline V gene. CDR3 length equals 17 residues. The CDR3 bases are TGTGCCAGCAGCCCAAGCGTTAACAGGGATAACTACAATGAGCAGTTCTTC. This encodes CASSPSVNRDNYNEQFF.

The rearrangement joins TRBV2 to TRBJ1-1; D might be TRBD1 (5 bases). This CDR3 has 15 residues. CDR1 and CDR2 (germline): SNHLY, FYNNEI. V lost 3 bases to trimming and J lost 0 bases, with 11 bases between them. The CDR3 reads CASSEEAGVNTEAFF. DNA of the CDR3: TGTGCCAGCAGTGAGGAGGCGGGGGTGAACACTGAAGCTTTCTTT.

This chain links TRBV20-1 with TRBJ1-2; no clear D. Germline V gene lookup returns CDR1 DFQATT and CDR2 SNEGSKA (reference sequence). Trimming took 4 bases from V and 9 from J, leaving 24 bases between them. The length of the CDR3 is 15 residues. CDR3 protein: CSATPLQHRVWSYTF. For the CDR3, the DNA is TGCAGTGCTACCCCACTCCAACACCGGGTCTGGAGCTACACCTTC.

This clonotype came up a few times. The chain is built from TRBV20-1 and TRBJ2-5, with D tentatively TRBD2 (6 bases). The closer fit of TRBJ2-7 to the DNA end suggests the J call may be wrong. Per the germline V gene, CDR1 is DFQATT and CDR2 is SNEGSKA (reference sequence). This CDR3 is 15 amino acids long. CDR3 region: CSARDRRGIANEQYF. CDR3 nucleotide sequence: TGCAGTGCTAGGGATCGGAGGGGTATTGCGAACGAGCAGTACTTC.

This clonotype was picked up a small number of times. This sequence joins TRBV4-2 and TRBJ2-1; TRBD2 matches at 10 bases. Germline trimming cut 0 bases from V and 5 bases from J; bases unmatched to any gene: 1. Germline CDR1 is LGHNA and CDR2 is YNFKEQ. The CDR3 extends over 15 amino acids. CDR3 bases: TGTGCCAGCAGCCAAGAACTAGCGGGGCACAATGAGCAGTTCTTC. It yields the protein CASSQELAGHNEQFF.

V gene TRBV5-1 combines with J gene TRBJ1-1; no clear D gene. V lost 4 bases, J lost 1 base, and 11 bases lay in between. This CDR3 is 14 amino acids long. Germline V CDR1 and CDR2: SGHRS, YFSETQ. The DNA for the CDR3 is TGCGCCAGCAGCAGCTCACGGGGGAACACTGAAGCTTTCTTT. Its protein product is CASSSSRGNTEAFF.

CDR3 bases: TGCAGTGCCGAGGACGGAGGCACAGATACGCAGTATTTT. Translated: CSAEDGGTDTQYF. This chain links TRBV29-1 with TRBJ2-3, with no clear D. The CDR3 loop spans 13 amino acids. In germline, CDR1 is SQVTM, CDR2 ANQGSEA.